Below are 21 T cell receptor beta chains sequenced from a single sample in a study of identifying expanded T cells in peripheral blood. Profiled with immunoSEQ multiplex PCR; TCRdb holds only in-frame clones, not every one. The sample includes tens of thousands of clones, 88% of them seen just once. The sequenced sample was blood. These receptors were obtained from a person between 18 and 75 years old in good health.

This clone was seen only a few times. The genes are TRBV7-8 and TRBJ1-6, with 9 bases aligning to TRBD1. Germline V gene lookup returns CDR1 SGHVS and CDR2 FQNEAQ. Unmatched junction bases numbered 3, after V lost 5 bases and J lost 7 bases. The CDR3 has 14 residues. CDR3 residues: CASSPGQGNSPLHF. Here the CDR3 DNA reads TGTGCCAGCAGCCCCGGACAGGGGAATTCACCCCTCCACTTT.

The chain employs TRBV6-5 and TRBJ1-2; D is uncertain. This CDR3 spans 12 amino acids. V lost 4 bases and J 4 bases, leaving 7 bases between the germline ends. CDR1 MNHEY and CDR2 SVGAGI come from the germline V gene. The DNA of the CDR3 is TGTGCCAGCAGTTCTCGGCCCTATGGCTACACCTTC. This gives the protein CASSSRPYGYTF.

The CDR3: CASSLGGGSTQYF. CDR3 bases: TGTGCCAGCAGCTTAGGGGGAGGTTCCACGCAGTATTTT. The V and J genes are TRBV7-6 and TRBJ2-3, with D possibly TRBD2 on 6 matching bases. Looked up from germline, CDR1 is SGHVS and CDR2 is FNYEAQ. The CDR3 sequence is 13 residues long. V dropped 1 base and J dropped 9 bases, with 11 bases sitting between them.

A remark on this clone: A much larger clonotype is one base distant, so this may be a read error. The rearrangement joins TRBV7-6 to TRBJ2-2; D ambiguous. This CDR3 contains 13 residues. Trimming removed 5 bases at V and 0 bases at J, with 4 bases between. Germline lookup yields CDR1 SGHVS and CDR2 FNYEAQ. CDR3 protein: CASSPTNTGELFF. The CDR3 DNA is TGTGCCAGCAGCCCGACGAACACCGGGGAGCTGTTTTTT. Together with reference TRBV7-6 and TRBJ2-2, the CDR3 gives the full variable domain: GAGVSQSPRYKVTKRGQDVALRCDPISGHVSLYWYRQALGQGPEFLTYFNYEAQQDKSGLPNDRFSAERPEGSISTLTIQRTEQRDSAMYRCASSPTNTGELFFGEGSRLTVL.

J is TRBJ1-2 and V is TRBV7-3, with TRBD1 as a possible D gene (5 bases). In germline, CDR1 is SGHTA, CDR2 FQGTGA. Trimming took 4 bases from V and 8 from J, leaving 14 bases between them. The CDR3 length is 13 residues. CDR3 amino acids: CASSWDGREGYTF. The CDR3 nucleotides are TGTGCCAGCAGCTGGGACGGTCGGGAGGGCTACACCTTC.

The genes are TRBV5-5 and TRBJ1-1; tentative D call: TRBD1 (5 bases). The CDR3 has 14 amino acids. CDR1 is SGHKS and CDR2 is YYEKEE in the germline V gene (reference sequence). The V end lost 7 bases, the J end lost 2 bases, and 15 bases lay between the germline ends. The CDR3 is CASQIQGSNTEAFF. The CDR3 DNA follows: TGTGCCAGCCAAATCCAGGGTTCTAACACTGAAGCTTTCTTT.

The sample holds one count of this clone. The chain links TRBV18 to TRBJ1-5; TRBD1 agrees at 8 bases. CDR3 length: 17 amino acids. V was pared by 3 bases and J by 4 bases, with 11 bases of the junction left unmatched. Germline V lookup: CDR1 KGHSH, CDR2 LQKENI. CDR3 coding DNA: TGTGCCAGCTCACCGTTGCGACAGGGGCCCCAGAATCAGCCCCAGCATTTT. Translating it yields CASSPLRQGPQNQPQHF.

The chain couples TRBV5-6 to TRBJ2-7; 9 bases map to TRBD2. The CDR3 runs 15 residues. Per the germline V gene, CDR1 is SGHDT and CDR2 is YYEEEE. After removal of 5 bases from V and 0 bases from J, the junction contained 6 bases not matched to a gene. The DNA of the CDR3 is TGTGCCAGCAGACTTAGCGGGGGCCTCTCCTACGAGCAGTACTTC. Translating it yields CASRLSGGLSYEQYF. Filled out from reference TRBV5-6 and TRBJ2-7, the complete variable domain reads DAGVTQSPTHLIKTRGQQVTLRCSPKSGHDTVSWYQQALGQGPQFIFQYYEEEERQRGNFPDRFSGHQFPNYSSELNVNALLLGDSALYLCASRLSGGLSYEQYFGPGTRLTVT.

About this clone: The identical CDR3 is also encoded by other nucleotide sequences in the sample. The gene calls are TRBV6-4 and TRBJ2-3; 10 bases are a match to TRBD2. V was pared by 2 bases and J by 2 bases, with 1 base of the junction left unmatched. The CDR3 is 15 residues long. The germline gives CDR1 MRHNA, CDR2 SNTAGT. The CDR3 sequence is CASSDSGGATDTQYF. The DNA for the CDR3 is TGTGCCAGCAGTGACAGCGGGGGGGCCACAGATACGCAGTATTTT.

J is TRBJ2-2 and V is TRBV18; 7 nucleotides agree with TRBD1. The V segment lost 2 bases and the J segment 4 bases; nucleotides outside the gene matches: 7. The V gene's germline CDR1 is KGHSH and CDR2 LQKENI. The CDR3 sequence is 16 residues long. CDR3 bases: TGTGCCAGCTCACCAAGACAGGGTAGTTTCACCGGGGAGCTGTTTTTT. Protein product: CASSPRQGSFTGELFF. Variable domain in full (rest from reference TRBV18 and TRBJ2-2): NAGVMQNPRHLVRRRGQEARLRCSPMKGHSHVYWYRQLPEEGLKFMVYLQKENIIDESGMPKERFSAEFPKEGPSILRIQQVVRGDSAAYFCASSPRQGSFTGELFFGEGSRLTVL.

This clone was found once. This rearrangement joins TRBV13 to TRBJ2-7; TRBD1 might be the D (5 bases). CDR1 is PRHDT, CDR2 FYEKMQ, per germline (reference sequence). Trimming cost V 8 bases and J 0 bases, with 17 bases left between them. The CDR3 has 15 residues. The CDR3 nucleotides are TGTGCCAGCGCGGCAGGGCCCCTAGGCTCCTACGAGCAGTACTTC. Its translation: CASAAGPLGSYEQYF.

V usage is TRBV4-1 and J usage is TRBJ2-7; D gene unclear. V gave up 4 bases and J gave up 0 bases, with 16 bases separating them. The CDR3 is made up of 16 amino acids. Germline CDR1 reads MGHRA; CDR2 reads YSYEKL. CDR3 sequence: CASSLGWADSSYEQYF. CDR3 nucleotides: TGCGCCAGCAGCCTAGGATGGGCGGATAGCTCCTACGAGCAGTACTTC.

The gene calls are TRBV10-3 and TRBJ2-1; D call uncertain. The V and J ends lost 2 bases and 12 bases respectively, with 8 bases between them. This CDR3 comprises 11 residues. Germline-derived CDR1 and CDR2 are ENHRY and SYGVKD. Here the CDR3 reads CAISEGNGQFF. The CDR3 region has the DNA TGTGCCATCAGTGAGGGGAACGGGCAGTTCTTC.

The chain couples TRBV27 to TRBJ2-1; no definite D call. The CDR3 runs to 11 residues. V was shortened by 7 bases and J by 10 bases, with 11 bases between the two germline ends. Germline V gene data show CDR1 as MNHEY and CDR2 as SMNVEV (reference sequence). The CDR3 loop reads CASKLLFEQFF. The DNA of the CDR3 is TGTGCCAGCAAGCTTCTTTTCGAGCAGTTCTTC.

The CDR3 nucleotides are TGCAGCGTTGAAGATCCTGTTCTAGGTACGCAGTATTTT. Translation gives CSVEDPVLGTQYF. The chain uses TRBV29-1 and TRBJ2-3; D is unresolved. Between the trimmed V and J ends, which lost 0 bases and 8 bases, there was a span of 12 bases. Germline CDR1 and CDR2: SQVTM and ANQGSEA. This CDR3 is 13 amino acids long.

The V gene is TRBV19, the J gene TRBJ2-6, with 14 bases that match TRBD2. The CDR3 is 19 residues long. The V gene's germline CDR1 is LNHDA and CDR2 SQIVND (reference sequence). J gave up 2 bases and V 3 bases, and 6 bases lay outside the gene matches. The chain's CDR3 is CASSMTSGGATAGANVLTF. For the CDR3, the DNA is TGTGCCAGTAGTATGACTAGCGGGGGGGCGACGGCTGGGGCCAACGTCCTGACTTTC.

This chain joins TRBV7-2 and TRBJ1-5; D possibly corresponds to TRBD1 (5 bases). V lost 2 bases to trimming and J lost 3 bases, with 14 bases between them. Looked up from germline, CDR1 is SGHTA and CDR2 is FQGNSA. This CDR3 region has 16 residues. CDR3 region: CASSLSGNRYNQPQHF. In nucleotides, the CDR3 is TGTGCCAGCAGCTTATCAGGGAATCGGTACAATCAGCCCCAGCATTTT.

The chain couples TRBV5-6 to TRBJ2-7; D may be TRBD1 (6 bases). The CDR3 sequence is 15 residues long. V was pared by 0 bases and J by 2 bases, with 12 bases between. Looked up from germline, CDR1 is SGHDT and CDR2 is YYEEEE. The CDR3 DNA sequence: TGTGCCAGCAGCTTGGTGTTAGGACAGACCTACGAGCAGTACTTC. Protein: CASSLVLGQTYEQYF. The full variable domain, its missing parts supplied by reference TRBV5-6 and TRBJ2-7, is DAGVTQSPTHLIKTRGQQVTLRCSPKSGHDTVSWYQQALGQGPQFIFQYYEEEERQRGNFPDRFSGHQFPNYSSELNVNALLLGDSALYLCASSLVLGQTYEQYFGPGTRLTVT.

The V gene is TRBV27, the J gene TRBJ2-5; 11 bases match TRBD2. The trim removed 2 bases at V and 5 bases at J, leaving 1 base unmatched. Germline V gives CDR1 MNHEY, CDR2 SMNVEV (reference sequence). This CDR3 spans 14 amino acids. The CDR3 nucleotides are TGTGCCAGCAGTTTAACTAGCGGGGGTGAGACCCAGTACTTC. This codes for CASSLTSGGETQYF.

The chain uses TRBV6-5 and TRBJ2-7; D unresolved. Trimming left V 5 bases short and J 3 bases short, with 8 bases between. This CDR3 is built from 12 residues. CDR1 MNHEY and CDR2 SVGAGI come from the germline V gene. The CDR3 loop reads CASSPPVYEQYF. CDR3 nucleotide sequence: TGTGCCAGCAGTCCACCCGTCTACGAGCAGTACTTC.

The V and J genes are TRBV7-3 and TRBJ2-2; D is perhaps TRBD2 (6 bases). Trimming shortened V by 1 base and J by 2 bases, and 14 bases separated the two germline ends. This CDR3 comprises 17 residues. Per the germline V gene, CDR1 is SGHTA and CDR2 is FQGTGA. CDR3 in DNA: TGTGCCAGCAGCTTAAAGTCGGGACTGCTCAACACCGGGGAGCTGTTTTTT. Translation gives CASSLKSGLLNTGELFF.